Listed here are 2 T cell receptor beta chains from one sample, sequenced in a study of T cells in Graves' hyperthyroidism and ophthalmopathy. It was RNA transcripts that yielded the amplified TCR beta CDR3 regions. The study used the HTBI primer set for a first-round RT-PCR of the TCR CDR3. TCRdb independently ran MiXCR on the multiplex PCR reads; one entry per CDR3 protein. The repertoire holds 700,000 to 850,000 distinct CDR3 sequences, with around a third as singletons. Specimen: blood. Receptors were obtained from a woman aged 40 to 50 with Graves' hyperthyroidism.

V is TRBV15 and J is TRBJ2-2; TRBD1 agrees at 9 bases. Germline V lookup: CDR1 LNHNV, CDR2 YYDKDF (reference sequence). J gave up 4 bases and V 2 bases, and 8 bases lay outside the gene matches. The length of the CDR3 is 17 residues. CDR3 protein: CATSRTPGTGSTGELFF. CDR3 bases: TGTGCCACCAGCAGAACACCCGGGACAGGGAGCACCGGGGAGCTGTTTTTT.

About this clonotype itself: A read error may produce the germline difference seen at one junction end. The chain joins TRBV6-5 to TRBJ2-2, with D unclear. The CDR3 length is 15 residues. The germline V gene has CDR1 MNHEY and CDR2 SVGAGI. The CDR3 loop is CTSSYSRPITGELFF. The CDR3 DNA sequence: TGTACCAGCAGTTACTCGAGGCCGATCACCGGGGAGCTGTTTTTT.